One TCR beta chain is described in this entry. The germline CDR1 and CDR2 sequences are MDHEN and SYDVKM. The CDR3 loop spans 13 amino acids. V lost 2 bases, J lost 3 bases, and 7 bases lay in between. Study processing details: Using reference gene primer amplification, nucleated cell counts were estimated. This table comes from immunoSEQ multiplex PCR, and its TCRdb copy is limited to in-frame clones, with some not included. V, J and clone size are those of that table, while D and trimming were read from the DNA. The sample yields under 70,000 clones, about 90% seen once. This entry is derived from a study of blood T cell repertoires in COVID-19. As for the study in general: COVID-19 samples, acute and convalescent, were from the United States, Italy and Spain. Sources were T cells, B-cell-depleted T cells, or PBMCs; the material itself was cDNA or gDNA.

The chain links TRBV28 to TRBJ1-1; D unresolved. Sequencing used peripheral blood. The receptor comes from a woman aged 55-70 years with active or convalescent COVID-19. The CDR3 protein is CASSLIGDTEAFF. As DNA, the CDR3 is TGTGCCAGCAGTTTAATTGGAGACACTGAAGCTTTCTTT.